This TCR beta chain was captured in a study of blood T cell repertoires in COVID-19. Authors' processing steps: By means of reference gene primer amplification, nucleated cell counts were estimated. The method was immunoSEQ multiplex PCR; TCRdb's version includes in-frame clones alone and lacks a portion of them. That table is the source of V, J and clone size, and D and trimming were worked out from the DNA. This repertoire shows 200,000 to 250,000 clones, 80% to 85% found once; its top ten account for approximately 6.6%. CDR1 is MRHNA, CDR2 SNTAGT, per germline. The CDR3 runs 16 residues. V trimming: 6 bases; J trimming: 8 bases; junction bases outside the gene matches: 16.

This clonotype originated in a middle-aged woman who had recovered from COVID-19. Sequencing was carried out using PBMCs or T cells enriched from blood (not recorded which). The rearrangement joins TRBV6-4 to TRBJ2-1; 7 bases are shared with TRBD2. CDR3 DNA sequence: TGTGCCAGCAGCGGGCGGGCTAGCGGCTTTATCGATGAGCAGTTCTTC. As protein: CASSGRASGFIDEQFF.